The 21 T cell receptor beta chains presented below share a single source sample, sequenced in a study of vaccination and CD4 T cells after COVID-19. The study sequenced cultured CD4+ T cell DNA using the Oncomine TCR Beta short-read assay. Via MiXCR, TCRdb re-called the PCR reads, giving one row per CDR3 protein. The sample consists of 7,500 to 10,000 distinct CDR3 sequences, 26% of them appearing once. For these TCRs, the target antigens are not known. Noted treatment: roughly 11-day PBMC culture with coronavirus spike peptide pools or control peptides (ViraFEST assay). The sample in question was CD4+ T cells from blood, cultured in vitro, obtained after SARS-CoV-2 vaccination. The receptor source for this set is a human donor who had recovered from COVID-19.

The genes are TRBV7-2 and TRBJ2-1; TRBD2 might be the D (6 bases). Between the trimmed V and J ends, which lost 3 bases and 10 bases, there was a span of 13 bases. This CDR3 contains 13 residues. The germline gives CDR1 SGHTA, CDR2 FQGNSA. The CDR3 reads CASSFPGGWEQFF. Written as DNA, the CDR3 is TGTGCCAGCAGCTTTCCCGGGGGATGGGAGCAGTTCTTC. The full variable domain, rest sourced from reference TRBV7-2 and TRBJ2-1, is GAGVSQSPSNKVTEKGKDVELRCDPISGHTALYWYRQSLGQGLEFLIYFQGNSAPDKSGLPSDRFSAERTGGSVSTLTIQRTQQEDSAVYLCASSFPGGWEQFFGPGTRLTVL.

This clonotype was seen a few times. The chain uses TRBV7-2 and TRBJ2-7; D gene ambiguous. The CDR3 runs 13 residues. Per the germline V gene, CDR1 is SGHTA and CDR2 is FQGNSA. V was clipped by 1 base and J by 3 bases, with 7 bases between them. The CDR3 is CASSLGSVYEQYF. In nucleotides, the CDR3 is TGTGCCAGCAGCTTAGGATCTGTCTACGAGCAGTACTTC.

This chain links TRBV11-2 with TRBJ1-3; no definite D call. The CDR3 is 14 residues long. Germline V gene data show CDR1 as SGHAT and CDR2 as FQNNGV. V lost 2 bases and J 2 bases, leaving 7 bases between the germline ends. The CDR3 bases are TGTGCCAGCAGCTTATGGGCGACTGGAAACACCATATATTTT. This translates into CASSLWATGNTIYF.

This chain connects TRBV14 to TRBJ2-7; the match to TRBD1 covers 10 bases. CDR1 and CDR2 from the germline V gene are SGHDN and FVKESK. V gave up 4 bases and J gave up 4 bases; unmatched junction bases: 4. This CDR3 has 14 residues. The CDR3 DNA sequence: TGTGCCAGCAGCCGACAGGGGGCGAGATACGAGCAGTACTTC. Protein: CASSRQGARYEQYF.

The chain recombines TRBV4-3 with TRBJ2-3; 11 bases line up with TRBD2. Germline trimming cut 3 bases from V and 4 bases from J; bases unmatched to any gene: 6. Germline-derived CDR1 and CDR2 are LGHNA and YSLEER. This CDR3 is built from 16 residues. DNA for the CDR3: TGCGCCAGCAGCCAGAGGGCTAGCGGGAGGTCAGATACGCAGTATTTT. Encoded protein: CASSQRASGRSDTQYF.

The J gene is TRBJ2-3, the V gene TRBV20-1; 13 bases fit TRBD2. The CDR3 has 15 amino acids. Germline CDR1 reads DFQATT; CDR2 reads SNEGSKA (reference sequence). J lost 7 bases, V lost 6 bases, and 10 bases had no gene match. The CDR3 reads CSAPQLAGGPNTQYF. Written as DNA, the CDR3 is TGCAGTGCACCCCAACTAGCGGGAGGGCCGAATACGCAGTATTTT.

This clonotype was detected only a few times. J is TRBJ2-7 and V is TRBV7-2; D remains ambiguous. V was clipped by 1 base and J by 7 bases, with 14 bases between them. This CDR3 region has 14 residues. Germline values: CDR1 SGHTA, CDR2 FQGNSA. This CDR3 is CASSLEAGIREQYF. DNA of the CDR3: TGTGCCAGCAGCTTAGAGGCAGGAATTAGGGAGCAGTACTTC.

The CDR3 region has the DNA TGCAGTGAGAACAGCGTCCCTGGAGAGACCCAGTACTTC. Translated, it gives CSENSVPGETQYF. The rearrangement uses TRBV20-1 and TRBJ2-5; no clear D gene. The CDR3 consists of 13 residues. CDR1 DFQATT and CDR2 SNEGSKA come from the germline V gene (reference sequence). Trimming left V 7 bases short and J 4 bases short, with 16 bases between.

This clonotype turned up a few times. The chain joins TRBV6-1 to TRBJ1-2; D possibly corresponds to TRBD1 (6 bases). CDR3 size: 15 residues. Looked up from germline, CDR1 is MNHNS and CDR2 is SASEGT. V was pared by 4 bases and J by 8 bases, with 20 bases between. Here the CDR3 DNA reads TGTGCCAGCAGTGGAGGTAGACAGGCGGAGTGGGGCTACACCTTC. Encoded protein: CASSGGRQAEWGYTF.

This clonotype was observed a few times. The chain employs TRBV2 and TRBJ1-5; TRBD1 agrees at 9 bases. Per germline, CDR1 SNHLY and CDR2 FYNNEI. This CDR3 has 13 amino acids. With 0 bases clipped from V and 11 bases from J, the junction kept 2 bases outside the gene matches. In DNA, the CDR3 is TGTGCCAGCAGTGAAGCTCGACAGGGGGCCCAGCATTTT. This gives the protein CASSEARQGAQHF.

This chain links TRBV5-4 with TRBJ2-1, with TRBD2 matching over 7 bases. Germline V lookup: CDR1 SGHNT, CDR2 YYREEE (reference sequence). After removal of 6 bases from V and 0 bases from J, the junction contained 6 bases not matched to a gene. The CDR3 spans 15 residues. The CDR3 reads CASISGGSSYNEQFF. CDR3 DNA sequence: TGTGCCAGCATTAGTGGCGGGAGCTCCTACAATGAGCAGTTCTTC.

This clonotype came up a few times. The chain uses TRBV12-3 or TRBV12-4 and TRBJ1-1; D is unclear. The CDR3 is 13 residues long. Trimming stripped 7 bases from V and 6 bases from J, with 15 bases between. This CDR3 reads CASNPVSYSEAFF. The CDR3 DNA reads TGTGCCAGCAACCCGGTGTCGTATTCTGAAGCTTTCTTT.

Turning to this clonotype: At one end, the junction sequence differs from germline, possibly due to a read error. The rearrangement joins TRBV28 to TRBJ2-1; D is uncertain. The V gene's germline CDR1 is MDHEN and CDR2 SYDVKM. The CDR3 runs 12 residues. CDR3 sequence reads: CASSFLNKEQFF. Here the CDR3 DNA reads TGTGCCAGCAGTTTTTTGAACAAGGAGCAGTTCTTC.

V and J are TRBV28 and TRBJ2-5; 9 bases agree with TRBD2. The CDR3 totals 14 residues. The germline V gene encodes CDR1 MDHEN and CDR2 SYDVKM. V gave up 6 bases and J gave up 4 bases; unmatched junction bases: 6. In DNA form, the CDR3 reads TGTGCCAGCAGAGTAGCGGGAGCGGGAGAGACCCAGTACTTC. Its translation: CASRVAGAGETQYF. The full variable domain, with the rest looked up from reference TRBV28 and TRBJ2-5, is DVKVTQSSRYLVKRTGEKVFLECVQDMDHENMFWYRQDPGLGLRLIYFSYDVKMKEKGDIPEGYSVSREKKERFSLILESASTNQTSMYLCASRVAGAGETQYFGPGTRLLVL.

The V and J genes are TRBV14 and TRBJ1-6; D is uncertain. The length of the CDR3 is 15 residues. Trimming shortened V by 0 bases and J by 7 bases, and 10 bases separated the two germline ends. CDR1 is SGHDN and CDR2 is FVKESK in the germline V gene. CDR3 sequence reads: CASSQEMVTNSPLHF. CDR3 bases: TGTGCCAGCAGCCAAGAAATGGTGACGAATTCACCCCTCCACTTT.

The CDR3 is CATSDPGYSGANVLTF. The CDR3 DNA reads as TGTGCCACCAGTGACCCCGGTTATTCTGGGGCCAACGTCCTGACTTTC. The rearrangement links TRBV24-1 to TRBJ2-6; D remains unclear. The CDR3 runs 16 residues. The V end lost 4 bases, the J end lost 1 base, and 10 bases lay between the germline ends. CDR1 is KGHDR, CDR2 SFDVKD, per germline.

The chain uses TRBV18 and TRBJ2-7; the D is unclear. CDR1 and CDR2 (germline): KGHSH, LQKENI. The CDR3 sequence is 13 residues long. Trimming pared 1 base from V and 6 bases from J, leaving 10 bases between. The CDR3, as DNA: TGTGCCAGCTCACCACAGGGTATGGGCGAGCAGTACTTC. Translated, it gives CASSPQGMGEQYF.

The V gene is TRBV20-1, the J gene TRBJ2-7, with TRBD1 matching over 9 bases. Germline V CDR1 and CDR2: DFQATT, SNEGSKA (reference sequence). The J segment lost 3 bases and the V segment lost 7 bases, leaving 7 bases of the junction unmatched. This CDR3 spans 13 amino acids. CDR3 amino acids: CSVRDRVHYEQYF. The CDR3 nucleotides are TGCAGTGTTCGGGACAGGGTTCACTACGAGCAGTACTTC.

This clonotype has a handful of counts. The V call is TRBV19, the J call TRBJ1-5, with TRBD1 as a possible D gene (5 bases). Germline loops: CDR1 LNHDA, CDR2 SQIVND (reference sequence). CDR3 length: 15 amino acids. Trimming shortened V by 1 base and J by 4 bases, and 11 bases separated the two germline ends. This CDR3 reads CASSIVWGINQPQHF. The CDR3 DNA sequence: TGTGCCAGTAGTATAGTATGGGGGATAAATCAGCCCCAGCATTTT. Complete variable domain (other parts from reference TRBV19 and TRBJ1-5): DGGITQSPKYLFRKEGQNVTLSCEQNLNHDAMYWYRQDPGQGLRLIYYSQIVNDFQKGDIAEGYSVSREKKESFPLTVTSAQKNPTAFYLCASSIVWGINQPQHFGDGTRLSIL.

In its sample, this clonotype was seen once. The V call is TRBV10-3, the J call TRBJ1-1, with TRBD1 matching over 9 bases. Germline loops: CDR1 ENHRY, CDR2 SYGVKD. The junction had 9 bases not matched to a gene; V was cut back by 6 bases and J by 4 bases. This CDR3 region has 15 residues. The CDR3 nucleotides read TGTGCCATCAGGGGACAGGGAGGAATCGCCACTGAAGCTTTCTTT. As protein: CAIRGQGGIATEAFF.

This clonotype is medium-sized by share. The genes are TRBV6-5 and TRBJ1-5; TRBD1 is a possible D gene (6 bases). With 4 bases removed from V and 0 bases from J, the gap between germline ends came to 16 bases. CDR3 length equals 17 residues. Germline V gene data show CDR1 as MNHEY and CDR2 as SVGAGI. The CDR3 sequence: CASSSGVGRGSNQPQHF. The CDR3 bases are TGTGCCAGCAGTTCAGGGGTTGGGCGGGGTAGCAATCAGCCCCAGCATTTT.